A selection of T cell receptor beta chains follows, all from one sample in a study of T cell responses to AZD1222 COVID-19 vaccine. Profiling relied on immunoSEQ multiplex PCR, and the TCRdb table lists in-frame clones only, not all of them. Among over 65,000 clones, around nine tenths were seen once, and the ten largest hold 6.9%. The input for sequencing was peripheral blood, taken 28 days after the second AZD1222 dose. Every receptor here comes from an adult who received the AZD1222 COVID-19 vaccine. Both conserved end residues are part of each CDR3. D genes are given only for firm matches. The size entry is marked missing in some rows and otherwise reads once, few, many or a size class.

J gene,clone size,CDR3 length,V gene,D gene,CDR3 DNA,CDR3 protein
TRBJ1-2,.,15,TRBV14,.,TGTGCCAGCAGCCAATTCACAAGAGCTAACTATGGCTACACCTTC,CASSQFTRANYGYTF
TRBJ1-6,.,12,TRBV6-5,.,TGTGCCAGCACAAGCTATAATTCACCCCTCCACTTT,CASTSYNSPLHF
TRBJ1-2,medium-sized,11,TRBV30,.,TGTGCCTGGATCTGGAGCTATGGCTACACCTTC,CAWIWSYGYTF
TRBJ1-4,.,15,TRBV5-1,.,TGCGCCAGCAGCTTTAACAGGGTCCTCAATGAAAAACTGTTTTTT,CASSFNRVLNEKLFF
TRBJ2-1,.,14,TRBV7-2,.,TGTGCCAGCAACTCGGGTTACTCCTACAATGAGCAGTTCTTC,CASNSGYSYNEQFF
TRBJ2-7,.,15,TRBV6-1,.,TGTGCCAGCAGTGAAGCGGGGACCGCCTCCAACGAGCAGTACTTC,CASSEAGTASNEQYF
TRBJ2-3,few,15,TRBV20-1,TRBD1,TGCAGTGCTAGTAGCGACAGGGTAGAGGCAGATACGCAGTATTTT,CSASSDRVEADTQYF
TRBJ2-1,.,16,TRBV6-2/TRBV6-3,TRBD2,TGTGCCAGCAGTGACCTCGGAGCGGGAGGGCCCGATGAGCAGTTCTTC,CASSDLGAGGPDEQFF
TRBJ2-3,few,15,TRBV5-1,.,TGCGCCAGCAGCTTGAGACAATTCAGCACAGATACGCAGTATTTT,CASSLRQFSTDTQYF
TRBJ2-3,.,14,TRBV19,TRBD2,TGTGCCAGTAGTAGGGGACTAGATACAGATACGCAGTATTTT,CASSRGLDTDTQYF
TRBJ1-4,.,15,TRBV18,.,TGTGCCAGCTCACCTAGAGTCGGAGGGAATGAAAAACTGTTTTTT,CASSPRVGGNEKLFF
TRBJ2-1,.,16,TRBV11-2,TRBD1,TGTGCCAGCAGCCAGTGGGGACAGGGGCGGAACAATGAGCAGTTCTTC,CASSQWGQGRNNEQFF
TRBJ1-1,.,13,TRBV12-3/TRBV12-4,TRBD1,TGTGCCAGCAGCCCCCAGACAGGGACTGAAGCTTTCTTT,CASSPQTGTEAFF
TRBJ2-4,.,12,TRBV7-2,.,TGTGCCAGCAGCTTAGACTGGAGACGAAAGTACTTC,CASSLDWRRKYF
TRBJ1-1,.,16,TRBV7-9,TRBD1,TGTGCCAGCAGTGTTCCCGGGACAGGAGAGAACACTGAAGCTTTCTTT,CASSVPGTGENTEAFF
TRBJ1-1,.,11,TRBV6-2/TRBV6-3,.,TGTGCCAGCAGTTACTACACTGAAGCTTTCTTT,CASSYYTEAFF